The present T cell receptor beta chain was sequenced within a study of blood T cell repertoires in COVID-19. Study details: Samples representing acute and convalescent COVID-19 were sourced from the United States, Italy and Spain. T cells, B-cell-depleted T cells, or PBMCs supplied cDNA or gDNA.

The count of this clone is one. Enrolled during active infection, Seattle patients were then followed longitudinally. CDR1 is SGHRS, CDR2 YFSETQ, per germline. V lost 3 bases, J lost 0 bases, and 16 bases lay in between. The CDR3 length is 18 residues. In the authors' workflow: Reference gene primers were amplified, and this amplification served to estimate nucleated cell counts. Some clones are missing from TCRdb's copy, which holds only in-frame ones; the method was immunoSEQ multiplex PCR. The DNA was the basis for D and trimming; V, J and clone size are from that table. Of about 190,000 clones in the sample, about 81% were seen once.

The gene calls are TRBV5-1 and TRBJ1-6; a weak D match, TRBD1 (6 bases). Sequenced: peripheral blood. The TCR originated in a woman of 80 years or more with COVID-19, enrolled during active disease. This CDR3 reads CASSSGQSTSSYNSPLHF. CDR3 DNA sequence: TGCGCCAGCAGCTCAGGACAGTCCACGAGCTCCTATAATTCACCCCTCCACTTT.